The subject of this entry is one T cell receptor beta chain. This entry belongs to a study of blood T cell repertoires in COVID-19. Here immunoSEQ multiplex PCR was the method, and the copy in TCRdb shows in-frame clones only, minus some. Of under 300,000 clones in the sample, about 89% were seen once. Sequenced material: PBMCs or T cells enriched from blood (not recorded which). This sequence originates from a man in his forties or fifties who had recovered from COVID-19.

CDR3 DNA: TGTGCCAGCAGCTCCCCCTCCACTGAAGCTTTCTTT. Translation gives CASSSPSTEAFF. The V gene is TRBV7-6, the J gene TRBJ1-1; D is ambiguous. The CDR3 sequence is 12 residues long. Trimming stripped 4 bases from V and 4 bases from J, with 7 bases between. The germline gives CDR1 SGHVS, CDR2 FNYEAQ.